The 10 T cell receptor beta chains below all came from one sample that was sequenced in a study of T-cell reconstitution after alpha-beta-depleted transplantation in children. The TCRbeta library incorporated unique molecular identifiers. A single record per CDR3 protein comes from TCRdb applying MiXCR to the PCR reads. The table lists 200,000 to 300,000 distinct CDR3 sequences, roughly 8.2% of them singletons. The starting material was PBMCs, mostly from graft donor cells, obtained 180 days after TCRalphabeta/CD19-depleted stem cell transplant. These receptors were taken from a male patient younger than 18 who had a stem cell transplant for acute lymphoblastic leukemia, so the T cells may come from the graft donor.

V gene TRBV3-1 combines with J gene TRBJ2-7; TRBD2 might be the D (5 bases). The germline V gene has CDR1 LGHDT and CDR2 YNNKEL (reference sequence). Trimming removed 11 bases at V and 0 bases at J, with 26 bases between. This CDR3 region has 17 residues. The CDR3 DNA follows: TGTGCCTCCACCCGACGAAGCGGAACTCGTAGCTCCTACGAGCAGTACTTC. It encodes CASTRRSGTRSSYEQYF.

The CDR3 region is CASSQDEIVGELFF. The CDR3 coding sequence is TGCGCCAGCAGCCAAGATGAAATAGTAGGGGAGCTGTTTTTT. The chain joins TRBV4-3 to TRBJ2-2; D not certain. The germline gives CDR1 LGHNA, CDR2 YSLEER. Trimming stripped 0 bases from V and 8 bases from J, with 10 bases between. The CDR3 loop spans 14 amino acids.

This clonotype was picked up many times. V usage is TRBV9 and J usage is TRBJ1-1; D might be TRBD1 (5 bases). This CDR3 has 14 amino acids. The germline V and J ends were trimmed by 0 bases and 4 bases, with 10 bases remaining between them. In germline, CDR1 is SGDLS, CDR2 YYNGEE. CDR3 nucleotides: TGTGCCAGCAGCGTAGTCGGGGGTAGCACTGAAGCTTTCTTT. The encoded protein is CASSVVGGSTEAFF.

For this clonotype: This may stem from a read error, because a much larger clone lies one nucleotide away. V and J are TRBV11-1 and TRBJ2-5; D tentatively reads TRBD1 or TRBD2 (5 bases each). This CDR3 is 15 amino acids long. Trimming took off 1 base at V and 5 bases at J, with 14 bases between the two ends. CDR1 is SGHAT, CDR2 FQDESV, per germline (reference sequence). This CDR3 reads CASSLGDGLWETQYF. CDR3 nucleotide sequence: TGTGCCAGCAGCTTAGGGGACGGCTTATGGGAGACCCAGTACTTC.

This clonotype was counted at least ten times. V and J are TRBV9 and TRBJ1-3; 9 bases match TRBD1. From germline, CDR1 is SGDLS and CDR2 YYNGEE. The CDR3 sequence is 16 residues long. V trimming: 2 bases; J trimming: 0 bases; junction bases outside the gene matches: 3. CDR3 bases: TGTGCCAGCAGCGTCGGACAGGGGCCCTCTGGAAACACCATATATTTT. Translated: CASSVGQGPSGNTIYF. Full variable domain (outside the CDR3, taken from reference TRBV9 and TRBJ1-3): DSGVTQTPKHLITATGQRVTLRCSPRSGDLSVYWYQQSLDQGLQFLIQYYNGEERAKGNILERFSAQQFPDLHSELNLSSLELGDSALYFCASSVGQGPSGNTIYFGEGSWLTVV.

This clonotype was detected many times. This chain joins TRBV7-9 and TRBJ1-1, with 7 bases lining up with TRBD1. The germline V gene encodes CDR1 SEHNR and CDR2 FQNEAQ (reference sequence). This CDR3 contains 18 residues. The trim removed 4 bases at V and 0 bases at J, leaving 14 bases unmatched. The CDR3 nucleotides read TGTGCCAGCAGCTCACATCTCAGGGGGGGGGCCATGAACACTGAAGCTTTCTTT. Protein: CASSSHLRGGAMNTEAFF.

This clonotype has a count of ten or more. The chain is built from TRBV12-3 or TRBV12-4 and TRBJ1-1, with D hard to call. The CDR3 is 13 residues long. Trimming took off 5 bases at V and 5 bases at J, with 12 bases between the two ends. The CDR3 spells CASSTGLWTEAFF. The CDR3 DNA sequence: TGTGCCAGCAGTACCGGGCTGTGGACTGAAGCTTTCTTT.

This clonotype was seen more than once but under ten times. The CDR3 protein is CASSQRTGETGELFF. In DNA form, the CDR3 reads TGTGCCAGCAGCCAAAGGACGGGAGAGACCGGGGAGCTGTTTTTT. J is TRBJ2-2 and V is TRBV4-2; possible D gene TRBD2, 6 bases. The germline V gene encodes CDR1 LGHNA and CDR2 YNFKEQ. The CDR3 is made up of 15 amino acids. Trimming removed 2 bases at V and 5 bases at J, with 12 bases between.

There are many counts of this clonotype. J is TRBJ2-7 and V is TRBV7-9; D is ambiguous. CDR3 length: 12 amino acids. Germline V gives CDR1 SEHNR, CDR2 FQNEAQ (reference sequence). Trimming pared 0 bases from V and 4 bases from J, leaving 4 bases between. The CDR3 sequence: CASSLALYEQYF. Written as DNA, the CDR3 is TGTGCCAGCAGCTTAGCACTATACGAGCAGTACTTC.

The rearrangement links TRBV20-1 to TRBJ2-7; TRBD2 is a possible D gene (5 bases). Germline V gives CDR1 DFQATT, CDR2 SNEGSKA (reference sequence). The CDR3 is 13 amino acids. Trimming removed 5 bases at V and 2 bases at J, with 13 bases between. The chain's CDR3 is CSAPLVGAYEQYF. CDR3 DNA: TGCAGTGCTCCACTAGTAGGCGCCTACGAGCAGTACTTC.